A single sample gave rise to the 27 T cell receptor beta chains below, sequenced in a study of cytomegalovirus exposure and HLA in healthy donors. The PCR used 60 Vbeta and 13 Jbeta primers. Clones were read by immunoSEQ multiplex PCR, and TCRdb kept only the in-frame ones, dropping some. Its clone listing holds tens of thousands of clones. The sample taken for sequencing was PBMCs. These receptors were obtained from a female donor in good health and CMV-seronegative.

The V gene is TRBV30, the J gene TRBJ1-3, with TRBD1 identical over 7 bases. V shed 5 bases, J shed 2 bases, and the junction held 3 bases outside the gene matches. This CDR3 has 13 residues. CDR1 GTSNPN and CDR2 SVGIG come from the germline V gene (reference sequence). The DNA for the CDR3 is TGTGCCTGGGCAGGGGGTCCTGGAAACACCATATATTTT. It encodes CAWAGGPGNTIYF.

V and J are TRBV5-1 and TRBJ1-4; 8 nucleotides line up with TRBD1. Germline trimming cut 4 bases from V and 1 base from J; bases unmatched to any gene: 3. Germline loops: CDR1 SGHRS, CDR2 YFSETQ. CDR3 length equals 15 residues. The DNA of the CDR3 is TGCGCCAGCAGCCGGACAGGGAAAACTAATGAAAAACTGTTTTTT. Protein sequence: CASSRTGKTNEKLFF.

The rearrangement joins TRBV7-2 to TRBJ1-2; D is undetermined. V dropped 2 bases and J dropped 5 bases, with 15 bases sitting between them. CDR3 length: 15 residues. Germline values: CDR1 SGHTA, CDR2 FQGNSA. CDR3 bases: TGTGCCAGCAGCTTAACCGGCGGGGATATATATGGCTACACCTTC. It encodes CASSLTGGDIYGYTF. The complete variable domain, with remaining parts taken from reference TRBV7-2 and TRBJ1-2, reads GAGVSQSPSNKVTEKGKDVELRCDPISGHTALYWYRQSLGQGLEFLIYFQGNSAPDKSGLPSDRFSAERTGGSVSTLTIQRTQQEDSAVYLCASSLTGGDIYGYTFGSGTRLTVV.

The CDR3 DNA follows: TGTGCCAGCAGCTTAGCGCACTGGCAGGGGGCAACGGACACCATATATTTT. Protein product: CASSLAHWQGATDTIYF. The chain carries TRBV7-9 and TRBJ1-3; TRBD1 agrees at 8 bases. CDR1 and CDR2 (germline): SEHNR, FQNEAQ (reference sequence). The length of the CDR3 is 17 residues. Trimming took 0 bases from V and 8 from J; bases not matched to a gene: 12. The full variable domain, in which reference TRBV7-9 and TRBJ1-3 provide the parts outside the CDR3, is DTGVSQNPRHKITKRGQNVTFRCDPISEHNRLYWYRQTLGQGPEFLTYFQNEAQLEKSRLLSDRFSAERPKGSFSTLEIQRTEQGDSAMYLCASSLAHWQGATDTIYFGEGSWLTVV.

V is TRBV4-1 and J is TRBJ2-2; 8 bases match TRBD2. The CDR3 runs 17 residues. From germline, CDR1 is MGHRA and CDR2 YSYEKL. Trimming at V came to 3 bases and at J to 7 bases, leaving 13 bases not matched to a gene. The CDR3 loop is CASSQAGTRARGGELFF. CDR3 DNA: TGCGCCAGCAGCCAGGCCGGGACTAGAGCTCGAGGCGGGGAGCTGTTTTTT.

Note on this clone: The same CDR3 also results from other DNA sequences found in this sample. The V gene is TRBV7-9, the J gene TRBJ1-2; D uncertain. There are 13 residues in the CDR3. Trimming cost V 1 base and J 3 bases, with 6 bases left between them. Germline V gene lookup returns CDR1 SEHNR and CDR2 FQNEAQ (reference sequence). CDR3: CASSLGGDYGYTF. The CDR3, as DNA: TGTGCCAGCAGCTTAGGAGGAGACTATGGCTACACCTTC.

The chain links TRBV5-4 to TRBJ1-5; TRBD1 agrees at 7 bases. The length of the CDR3 is 13 residues. CDR1 is SGHNT and CDR2 is YYREEE in the germline V gene (reference sequence). V lost 4 bases, J lost 5 bases, and 3 bases stayed unmatched. The CDR3 DNA reads TGTGCCAGCAGCAACGACAGGGATCAGCCCCAGCATTTT. Translation gives CASSNDRDQPQHF.

The rearrangement links TRBV10-3 to TRBJ1-5, with D perhaps matching TRBD1 (6 bases). The length of the CDR3 is 16 residues. Trimming removed 0 bases from V and 4 bases from J, with 13 bases in between. Germline CDR1 is ENHRY and CDR2 is SYGVKD. CDR3 nucleotides: TGTGCCATCAGTGAGTCGATGGGGGCCTCAAATCAGCCCCAGCATTTT. Protein sequence: CAISESMGASNQPQHF.

CDR3 nucleotides: TGTGCCAGCAGCACTCAACGGACTAGGCTATACACCGGGGAGCTGTTTTTT. Encoded protein: CASSTQRTRLYTGELFF. V is TRBV9 and J is TRBJ2-2, with 7 bases identical to TRBD2. Trimming took 4 bases from V and 3 from J; bases not matched to a gene: 12. CDR3 length: 17 amino acids. The germline CDR1 and CDR2 sequences are SGDLS and YYNGEE.

This chain links TRBV5-1 with TRBJ2-3; 9 nucleotides align to TRBD1. Germline V CDR1 and CDR2: SGHRS, YFSETQ. The CDR3 is 14 residues long. V gave up 4 bases and J gave up 3 bases; unmatched junction bases: 3. The CDR3 nucleotides read TGCGCCAGCAGCGTCGGACAGGGGACAGATACGCAGTATTTT. Its protein product is CASSVGQGTDTQYF.

The CDR3: CASSVLPGQAYNEQFF. The DNA of the CDR3 is TGTGCCAGCAGTGTCTTACCGGGACAGGCCTACAATGAGCAGTTCTTC. The chain couples TRBV27 to TRBJ2-1; 8 bases agree with TRBD1. The V gene end was trimmed by 5 bases and the J gene end by 2 bases; junction bases not matched to a gene: 8. The CDR3 is 16 residues long. CDR1 and CDR2 from the germline V gene are MNHEY and SMNVEV (reference sequence).

The chain joins TRBV27 to TRBJ2-5; 8 bases are a match to TRBD1. The germline V gene encodes CDR1 MNHEY and CDR2 SMNVEV (reference sequence). V trimming: 0 bases; J trimming: 5 bases; junction bases outside the gene matches: 5. The CDR3 spans 15 residues. Here the CDR3 reads CASSLSGTGWETQYF. The CDR3 nucleotides are TGTGCCAGCAGTTTATCCGGGACAGGTTGGGAGACCCAGTACTTC.

The chain links TRBV30 to TRBJ1-1; D unclear. Looked up from germline, CDR1 is GTSNPN and CDR2 is SVGIG (reference sequence). Trimming removed 4 bases from V and 1 base from J, with 13 bases in between. The CDR3 runs 14 residues. As DNA, the CDR3 is TGTGCCTGGACCCCGGGGAGGCGGAACACTGAAGCTTTCTTT. This encodes CAWTPGRRNTEAFF.

The CDR3, as DNA: TGTGCCAGTTCTAAAACAGGGGAGACTGAAGCTTTCTTT. This encodes CASSKTGETEAFF. The chain recombines TRBV6-1 with TRBJ1-1; TRBD1 matches 7 bases. V shed 9 bases and J 5 bases; nucleotides not matched to a gene: 9. CDR1 and CDR2 (germline): MNHNS, SASEGT. The CDR3 spans 13 residues.

The chain couples TRBV5-4 to TRBJ1-2; no clear D gene. The ends were cut back, 3 bases at V and 0 bases at J, with 9 bases in the middle. CDR1 SGHNT and CDR2 YYREEE come from the germline V gene (reference sequence). CDR3 length: 14 residues. In DNA, the CDR3 is TGTGCCAGCAGCTCAACTATTGCTAACTATGGCTACACCTTC. This translates into CASSSTIANYGYTF.

The J gene is TRBJ2-6, the V gene TRBV6-6; tentatively, D is TRBD2 (6 bases). The germline CDR1 and CDR2 sequences are MNHNY and SVGAGI (reference sequence). The V gene lost 5 bases and the J gene lost 8 bases, with 19 bases spanning the gap. The CDR3 contains 16 residues. CDR3 bases: TGTGCCAGCAGTCAACGGGGCGGGGAGTCGTCCAACGTCCTGACTTTC. This gives the protein CASSQRGGESSNVLTF.

The rearrangement uses TRBV9 and TRBJ2-5; the match to TRBD2 covers 8 bases. J gave up 3 bases and V 0 bases, and 4 bases lay outside the gene matches. This CDR3 has 15 residues. Germline V gene data show CDR1 as SGDLS and CDR2 as YYNGEE. CDR3 protein: CASSVGPAGEETQYF. CDR3 DNA: TGTGCCAGCAGCGTAGGTCCAGCGGGGGAAGAGACCCAGTACTTC.

V gene TRBV25-1 combines with J gene TRBJ1-2; TRBD1 matches at 11 bases. This CDR3 spans 16 amino acids. After removal of 5 bases from V and 3 bases from J, the junction contained 8 bases not matched to a gene. Germline assignment: CDR1 MGHDK and CDR2 SYGVNS. CDR3 in amino acids: CASSRAGDRGDYGYTF. CDR3 bases: TGTGCCAGCAGTCGGGCGGGGGACAGGGGGGACTATGGCTACACCTTC.

This rearrangement joins TRBV18 to TRBJ2-1; 8 positions agree with TRBD2. The CDR3 totals 14 residues. Germline assignment: CDR1 KGHSH and CDR2 LQKENI. J was trimmed by 8 bases and V by 6 bases; bases with no gene match: 9. The CDR3 sequence is CASSLRQTSDEQFF. The CDR3 DNA reads TGTGCCAGCTCCCTCCGACAGACTAGCGATGAGCAGTTCTTC.

The V and J genes are TRBV25-1 and TRBJ2-3; 11 nucleotides match TRBD1. J gave up 6 bases and V 2 bases, and 7 bases lay outside the gene matches. The germline V gene encodes CDR1 MGHDK and CDR2 SYGVNS. There are 16 residues in the CDR3. The CDR3, as DNA: TGTGCCAGCAGTGAAGCCGGACAGGGGGCGGCTGATACGCAGTATTTT. Encoded protein: CASSEAGQGAADTQYF.

V and J are TRBV20-1 and TRBJ2-3; D is unresolved. This CDR3 is 11 amino acids long. Germline V gene sequence: CDR1 DFQATT, CDR2 SNEGSKA (reference sequence). Trimming stripped 8 bases from V and 3 bases from J, with 9 bases between. CDR3 nucleotide sequence: TGCAGTCCCTCTACGACAGATACGCAGTATTTT. Its translation: CSPSTTDTQYF.

This sequence joins TRBV9 and TRBJ1-2, with 8 bases that match TRBD1. The CDR3 totals 12 residues. V shed 7 bases and J 9 bases; nucleotides not matched to a gene: 8. The germline V gene encodes CDR1 SGDLS and CDR2 YYNGEE. Here the CDR3 DNA reads TGTGCCAGCTCGCAGGGGGCGTCTAGCTACACCTTC. Translation gives CASSQGASSYTF.

This chain joins TRBV28 and TRBJ1-1, with D perhaps matching TRBD1 (6 bases). V was pared by 2 bases and J by 6 bases, with 16 bases between. The V gene's germline CDR1 is MDHEN and CDR2 SYDVKM. This CDR3 spans 15 amino acids. The CDR3 region has the DNA TGTGCCAGCAGTTTAGGGGGGGACATTGGCGCTGAAGCTTTCTTT. Translation gives CASSLGGDIGAEAFF.

J is TRBJ2-5 and V is TRBV5-1; tentatively, D is TRBD1 (5 bases). V was clipped by 1 base and J by 5 bases, with 9 bases between them. The CDR3 is 13 residues long. Germline CDR1 SGHRS, CDR2 YFSETQ. CDR3 protein: CASSLRPGETQYF. The CDR3 DNA is TGCGCCAGCAGCTTGCGGCCAGGGGAGACCCAGTACTTC.

The chain employs TRBV6-6 and TRBJ2-5, with TRBD1 identical over 9 bases. CDR1 is MNHNY and CDR2 is SVGAGI in the germline V gene (reference sequence). Trimming at V came to 2 bases and at J to 11 bases, leaving 9 bases not matched to a gene. The CDR3 is 14 residues long. CDR3 loop: CASSYGTGSLEQYF. In DNA, the CDR3 is TGTGCCAGCAGTTACGGGACAGGGAGCCTGGAGCAGTACTTC.

The rearrangement joins TRBV6-6 to TRBJ2-1, with 9 bases identical to TRBD1. Trimming removed 5 bases from V and 14 bases from J; junction bases left unmatched: 13. The CDR3 is 14 residues long. Germline-derived CDR1 and CDR2 are MNHNY and SVGAGI (reference sequence). This chain's CDR3 is CASSTTGGDRVEFF. In DNA, the CDR3 is TGTGCCAGCAGTACGACAGGCGGGGACAGGGTTGAGTTCTTC.

This chain joins TRBV5-1 and TRBJ1-1; TRBD1 matches 12 bases. Germline trimming cut 3 bases from V and 5 bases from J; bases unmatched to any gene: 11. Germline V CDR1 and CDR2: SGHRS, YFSETQ. There are 17 residues in the CDR3. The CDR3 spells CASSSPGTGGLRTEAFF. The CDR3 DNA is TGCGCCAGCAGCTCTCCGGGGACAGGGGGCTTGCGGACTGAAGCTTTCTTT. The full variable domain, in which reference TRBV5-1 and TRBJ1-1 provide the parts outside the CDR3, is KAGVTQTPRYLIKTRGQQVTLSCSPISGHRSVSWYQQTPGQGLQFLFEYFSETQRNKGNFPGRFSGRQFSNSRSEMNVSTLELGDSALYLCASSSPGTGGLRTEAFFGQGTRLTVV.